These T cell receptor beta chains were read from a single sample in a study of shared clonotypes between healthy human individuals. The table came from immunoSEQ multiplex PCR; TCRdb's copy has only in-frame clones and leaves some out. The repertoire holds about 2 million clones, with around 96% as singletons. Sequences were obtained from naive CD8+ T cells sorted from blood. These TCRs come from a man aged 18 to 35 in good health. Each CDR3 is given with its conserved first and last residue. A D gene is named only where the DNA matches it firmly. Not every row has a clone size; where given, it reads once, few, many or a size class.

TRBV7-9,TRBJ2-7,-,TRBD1,TGTGCCAGCAGCCCACCGGGACAGGGAATATTCTACGAGCAGTACTTC,CASSPPGQGIFYEQYF
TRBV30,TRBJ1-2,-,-,TGTGCCTGGAGCTCCAAGGGGGATGGCTACACCTTC,CAWSSKGDGYTF
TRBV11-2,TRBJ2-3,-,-,TGTGCCAGCAGCTTAGTAGGTGATACGCAGTATTTT,CASSLVGDTQYF
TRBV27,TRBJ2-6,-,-,TGTGCCAGCAGTTTACTTTCCCCCTCTGGGGCCAACGTCCTGACTTTC,CASSLLSPSGANVLTF
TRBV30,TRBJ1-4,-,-,TGTGCCTGGAGTGTAGGGCAGGGGCCGGGAAAACTGTTTTTT,CAWSVGQGPGKLFF
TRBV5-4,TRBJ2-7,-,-,TGTGCCAGCAGCTTAATGGGACACACCTACGAGCAGTACTTC,CASSLMGHTYEQYF
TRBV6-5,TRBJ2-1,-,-,TGTGCCAGCAGTCAATCATTTGACAATGAGCAGTTCTTC,CASSQSFDNEQFF
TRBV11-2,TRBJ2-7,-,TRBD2,TGTGCCAGCAGCTTAGCCGTCGCGGGGGTCAAGACCTCCTACGAGCAGTACTTC,CASSLAVAGVKTSYEQYF
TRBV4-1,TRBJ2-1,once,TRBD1,TGCGCCAGCAGCCACGGACAGGGAATGGGCAATGAGCAGTTCTTC,CASSHGQGMGNEQFF
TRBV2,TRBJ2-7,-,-,TGTGCCAGCAGGGAGGGGATTGGGTACGAGCAGTACTTC,CASREGIGYEQYF
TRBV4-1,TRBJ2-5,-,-,TGCGCCAGCAGCCAACCGAGGGAACACAGGGATGAGACCCAGTACTTC,CASSQPREHRDETQYF
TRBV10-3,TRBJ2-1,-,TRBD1,TGTGCCATCAGTGGGGGACAGGGATACAATGAGCAGTTCTTC,CAISGGQGYNEQFF
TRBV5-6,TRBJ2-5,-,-,TGTGCCAGCAGCTTTTCGGACATGCAAGAGACCCAGTACTTC,CASSFSDMQETQYF
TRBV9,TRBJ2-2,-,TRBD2,TGTGCCAGCAGCGTGAGCGGGGGGGTGGCCGGGGAGCTGTTTTTT,CASSVSGGVAGELFF
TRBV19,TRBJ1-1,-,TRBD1,TGTGCCAGTAGTATAGGGGACAGCACTGAAGCTTTCTTT,CASSIGDSTEAFF
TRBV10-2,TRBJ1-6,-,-,TGCGCCAGCAGTGAGTTGGGGGGCCGGGGGAATTCACCCCTCCACTTT,CASSELGGRGNSPLHF
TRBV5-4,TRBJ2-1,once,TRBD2,TGTGCCAGCAGCATTGGACTAGCGGGAGGTAGTACCTACAATGAGCAGTTCTTC,CASSIGLAGGSTYNEQFF
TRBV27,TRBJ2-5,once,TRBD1,TGTGCCAGCAGTTTAGGAACAGGGGGTCAAGAGACCCAGTACTTC,CASSLGTGGQETQYF
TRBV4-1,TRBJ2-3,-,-,TGCGCCAGCAGCCACTCCCTCCCCCTGGATACGCAGTATTTT,CASSHSLPLDTQYF
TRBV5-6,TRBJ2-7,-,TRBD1,TGTGCCAGCAGCTTGGCGACAGGGTTCTACGAGCAGTACTTC,CASSLATGFYEQYF
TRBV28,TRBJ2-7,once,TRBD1,TGTGCCAGCAGTCTACGAACAACCGGGACAGGGACCTACGAGCAGTACTTC,CASSLRTTGTGTYEQYF
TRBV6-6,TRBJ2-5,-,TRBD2,TGTGCCAGCAGTTCGACTAGCGGGGCGTACCAAGAGACCCAGTACTTC,CASSSTSGAYQETQYF
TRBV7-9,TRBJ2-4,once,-,TGTGCCAGCAGCTCCCCCGCCCAACTAGAAAACATTCAGTACTTC,CASSSPAQLENIQYF
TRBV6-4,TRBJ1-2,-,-,TGTGCCAGCAGTCCCGAAATGGACAAGGGGTATGGCTACACCTTC,CASSPEMDKGYGYTF
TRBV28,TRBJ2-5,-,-,TGTGCCAGCAGGACCCAAGGGCTGGAGACCCAGTACTTC,CASRTQGLETQYF
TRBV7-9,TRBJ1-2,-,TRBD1,TGTGCCAGCAGCTCTGTCGAGGGACAGGGGGCTTATGGCTACACCTTC,CASSSVEGQGAYGYTF
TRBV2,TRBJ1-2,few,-,TGTGCCAGCAGTGAAATACTAGCGGGGGGCCGAGACTATGGCTACACCTTC,CASSEILAGGRDYGYTF
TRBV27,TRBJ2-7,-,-,TGTGCCAGCAGTTTAGATCGGATCTCAAGGGAGCAGTACTTC,CASSLDRISREQYF
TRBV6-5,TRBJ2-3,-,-,TGTGCCAGCAGTTACTCAGGGGCAGTAAGCACAGATACGCAGTATTTT,CASSYSGAVSTDTQYF
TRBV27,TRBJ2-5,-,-,TGTGCCAGCAGTTTAGGGTGGGGCGGCGAGACCCAGTACTTC,CASSLGWGGETQYF
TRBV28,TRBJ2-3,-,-,TGTGCCAGCAGTTTGTTTCAGCTCTTAGATACGCAGTATTTT,CASSLFQLLDTQYF
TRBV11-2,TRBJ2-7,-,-,TGTGCCAGCAGCTTGGTTGGACTACTTTACGAGCAGTACTTC,CASSLVGLLYEQYF
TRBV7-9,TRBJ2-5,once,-,TGTGCCAGCAGCTGGATTCTGGACCAAGAGACCCAGTACTTC,CASSWILDQETQYF
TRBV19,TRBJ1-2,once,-,TGTGCCAGCCGACTCCCCTCAGCTAACTATGGCTACACCTTC,CASRLPSANYGYTF
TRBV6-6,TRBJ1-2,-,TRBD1,TGTGCCAGCAGTTTTGGGACAGGGTATGGCTACACCTTC,CASSFGTGYGYTF
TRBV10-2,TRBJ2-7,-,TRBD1,TGCGCCAGCAGTGAGTCTAGGGGGACAGGCGAGCAGTACTTC,CASSESRGTGEQYF
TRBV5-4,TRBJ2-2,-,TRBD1,TGTGCCAGCAGCCTACGGACAGGGCCCGGGGAGCTGTTTTTT,CASSLRTGPGELFF
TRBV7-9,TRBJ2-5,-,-,TGTGCCAGCAGCTCCAGGACCTCCAATTTGGAGACCCAGTACTTC,CASSSRTSNLETQYF
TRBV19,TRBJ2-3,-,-,TGTGCCACCTCACCAGGAGCGTCTAGCACAGATACGCAGTATTTT,CATSPGASSTDTQYF
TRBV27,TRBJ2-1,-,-,TGTGCCAGCAGTTTCGGCGGAGCCTACAATGAGCAGTTCTTC,CASSFGGAYNEQFF
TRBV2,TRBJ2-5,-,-,TGTGCCAGCAGTGCCCCGGATTATGGGGAGACCCAGTACTTC,CASSAPDYGETQYF
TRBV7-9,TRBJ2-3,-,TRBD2,TGTGCCAGCAGCTTCCACAGGCGGGAGTTCAGCACAGATACGCAGTATTTT,CASSFHRREFSTDTQYF
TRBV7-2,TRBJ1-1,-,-,TGTGCCAGCAGCTTATCAGAGGGGCTCACTGAAGCTTTCTTT,CASSLSEGLTEAFF
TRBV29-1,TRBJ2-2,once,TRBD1,TGCAGCGTTGTTCTAACCGGGACAGAGCGATGGGGGGAGCTGTTTTTT,CSVVLTGTERWGELFF
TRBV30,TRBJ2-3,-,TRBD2,TGTGCCTGGTCCCTAGCGGGAGGGGGCACAGATACGCAGTATTTT,CAWSLAGGGTDTQYF
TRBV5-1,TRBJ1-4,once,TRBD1,TGCGCCAGCAGCTGGCTCACAGGGGGAAATGAAAAACTGTTTTTT,CASSWLTGGNEKLFF
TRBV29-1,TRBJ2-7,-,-,TGCAGCGTTGAGAAAGGTACGGGAACCTACGAGCAGTACTTC,CSVEKGTGTYEQYF
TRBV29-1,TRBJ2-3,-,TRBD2,TGCAGCGTCACTAGCGGGGGGGGCACAGATACGCAGTATTTT,CSVTSGGGTDTQYF
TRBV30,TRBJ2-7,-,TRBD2,TGTGCCTGGGGTGAAGCGGGAGTTGGTGAGCAGTACTTC,CAWGEAGVGEQYF